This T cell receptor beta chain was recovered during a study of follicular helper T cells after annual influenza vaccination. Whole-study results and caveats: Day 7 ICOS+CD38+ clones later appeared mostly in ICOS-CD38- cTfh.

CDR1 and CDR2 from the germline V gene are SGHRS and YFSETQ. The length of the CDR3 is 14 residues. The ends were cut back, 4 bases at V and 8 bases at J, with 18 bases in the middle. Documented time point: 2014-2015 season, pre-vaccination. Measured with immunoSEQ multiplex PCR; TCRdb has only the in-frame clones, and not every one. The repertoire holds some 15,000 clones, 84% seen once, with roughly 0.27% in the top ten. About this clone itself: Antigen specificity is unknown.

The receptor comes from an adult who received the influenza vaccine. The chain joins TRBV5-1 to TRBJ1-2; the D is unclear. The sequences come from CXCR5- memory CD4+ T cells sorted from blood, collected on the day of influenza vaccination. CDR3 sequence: CASSRSRGAEGYTF. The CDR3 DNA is TGCGCCAGCAGCCGCAGTCGGGGTGCAGAAGGCTACACCTTC.